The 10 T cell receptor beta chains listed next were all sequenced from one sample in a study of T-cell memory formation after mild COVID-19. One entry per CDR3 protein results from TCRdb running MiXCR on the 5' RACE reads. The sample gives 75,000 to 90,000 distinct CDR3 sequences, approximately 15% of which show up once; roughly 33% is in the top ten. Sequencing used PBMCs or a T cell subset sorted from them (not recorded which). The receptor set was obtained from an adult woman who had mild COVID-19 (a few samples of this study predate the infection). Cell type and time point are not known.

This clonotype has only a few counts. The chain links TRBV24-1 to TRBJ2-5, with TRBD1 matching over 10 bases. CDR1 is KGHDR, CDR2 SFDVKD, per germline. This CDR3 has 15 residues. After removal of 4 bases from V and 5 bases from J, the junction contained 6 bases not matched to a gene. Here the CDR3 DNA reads TGTGCCACCAGTGAACGACAGGGGGCTTGGGAGACCCAGTACTTC. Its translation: CATSERQGAWETQYF.

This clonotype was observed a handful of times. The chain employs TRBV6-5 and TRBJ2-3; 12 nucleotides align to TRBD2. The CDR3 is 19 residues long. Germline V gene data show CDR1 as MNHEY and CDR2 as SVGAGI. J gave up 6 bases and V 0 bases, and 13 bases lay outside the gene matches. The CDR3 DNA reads TGTGCCAGCAGTTACTCTAACAGCGCCCTAGCGGGGGGGCGGGATACGCAGTATTTT. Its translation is CASSYSNSALAGGRDTQYF.

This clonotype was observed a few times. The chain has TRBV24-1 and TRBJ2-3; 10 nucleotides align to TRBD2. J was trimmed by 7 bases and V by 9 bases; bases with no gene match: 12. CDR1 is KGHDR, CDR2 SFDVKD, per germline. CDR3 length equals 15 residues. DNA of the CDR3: TGTGCCACCTCTAGTCTAGCGGGGGCCCAGTATACGCAGTATTTT. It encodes CATSSLAGAQYTQYF.

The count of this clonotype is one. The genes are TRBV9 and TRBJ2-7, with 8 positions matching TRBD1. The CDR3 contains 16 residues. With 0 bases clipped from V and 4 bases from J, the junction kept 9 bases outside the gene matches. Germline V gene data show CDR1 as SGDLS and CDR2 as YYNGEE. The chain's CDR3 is CASSVATGTGSYEQYF. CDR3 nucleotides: TGTGCCAGCAGCGTAGCTACCGGGACAGGTTCATACGAGCAGTACTTC.

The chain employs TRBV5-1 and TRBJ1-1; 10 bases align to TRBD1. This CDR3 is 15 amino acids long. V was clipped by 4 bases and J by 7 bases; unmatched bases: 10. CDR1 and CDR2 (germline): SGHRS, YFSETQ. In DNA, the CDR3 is TGCGCCAGCAGCGACCCGACAGGGGGCTATGTTGAAGCTTTCTTT. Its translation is CASSDPTGGYVEAFF.

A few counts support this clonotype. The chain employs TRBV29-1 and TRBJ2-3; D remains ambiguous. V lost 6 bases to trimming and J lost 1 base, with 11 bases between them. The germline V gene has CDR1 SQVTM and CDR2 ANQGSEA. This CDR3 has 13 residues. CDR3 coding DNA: TGCAGCGTCACCGGGTCCCGCACAGATACGCAGTATTTT. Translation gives CSVTGSRTDTQYF.

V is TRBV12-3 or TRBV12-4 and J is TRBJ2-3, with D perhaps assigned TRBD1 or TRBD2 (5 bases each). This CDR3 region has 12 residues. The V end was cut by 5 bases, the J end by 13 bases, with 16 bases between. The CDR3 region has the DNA TGTGCCAGCAGTCCCGAGGGGAACTCGGAGTATTTT. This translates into CASSPEGNSEYF.

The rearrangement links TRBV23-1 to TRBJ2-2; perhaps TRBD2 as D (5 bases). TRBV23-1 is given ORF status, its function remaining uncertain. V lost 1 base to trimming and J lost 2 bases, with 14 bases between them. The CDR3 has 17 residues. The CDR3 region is CASSQLRTGTNTGELFF. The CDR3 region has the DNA TGCGCCAGCAGTCAATTGAGGACGGGAACCAACACCGGGGAGCTGTTTTTT.

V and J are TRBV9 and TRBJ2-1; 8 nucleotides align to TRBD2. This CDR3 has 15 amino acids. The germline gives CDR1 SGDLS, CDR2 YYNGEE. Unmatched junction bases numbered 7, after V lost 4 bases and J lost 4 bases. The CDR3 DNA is TGTGCCAGCAGCCCCGGGGGGGGCTTGTACAATGAGCAGTTCTTC. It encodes CASSPGGGLYNEQFF.

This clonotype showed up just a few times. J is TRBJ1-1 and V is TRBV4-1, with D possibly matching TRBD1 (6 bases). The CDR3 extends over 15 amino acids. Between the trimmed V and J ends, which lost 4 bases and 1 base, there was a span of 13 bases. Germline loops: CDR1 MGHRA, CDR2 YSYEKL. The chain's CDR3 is CASSPMGGGNTEAFF. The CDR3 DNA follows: TGCGCCAGCAGCCCCATGGGGGGCGGGAACACTGAAGCTTTCTTT.